Each of the 18 T cell receptor beta chains below was sequenced from the same sample in a study of T-cell memory formation after mild COVID-19. MiXCR, run by TCRdb on the 5' RACE reads, gives a single entry per CDR3 protein. The sample lists a few hundred thousand distinct CDR3 sequences; about 15% were seen once. Specimen: PBMCs or a T cell subset sorted from them (not recorded which). The receptors stem from a man aged 18 to 35 who had mild COVID-19 (a few samples of this study predate the infection). Cell type and time point are not known.

The gene calls are TRBV2 and TRBJ1-5; D ambiguous. The CDR3 sequence is 15 residues long. Trimming stripped 8 bases from V and 3 bases from J, with 17 bases between. The germline V gene encodes CDR1 SNHLY and CDR2 FYNNEI. DNA for the CDR3: TGTGCCAGCCAGAACAGCGTAAACGACAATCAGCCCCAGCATTTT. Protein: CASQNSVNDNQPQHF.

This clonotype was recorded at least ten times. The J gene is TRBJ1-2, the V gene TRBV3-1; D is ambiguous. The CDR3 extends over 12 amino acids. Germline V CDR1 and CDR2: LGHDT, YNNKEL (reference sequence). The V end lost 2 bases, the J end lost 6 bases, and 7 bases lay between the germline ends. CDR3 protein: CASSQYRNGYTF. Written as DNA, the CDR3 is TGTGCCAGCAGCCAATACCGGAATGGCTACACCTTC.

As to this clonotype: Germline and junction disagree at one end, which may indicate a read error. The genes are TRBV4-3 and TRBJ1-5, with no clear D. The CDR3 totals 15 residues. Germline loops: CDR1 LGHNA, CDR2 YSLEER. CDR3 DNA: TGCGACAGCAGCCAAGACGGCAGACCCTATCAGCCCCAGCATTTT. This encodes CDSSQDGRPYQPQHF.

The chain joins TRBV7-2 to TRBJ1-2; D not resolved. The CDR3 sequence is 11 residues long. Germline V CDR1 and CDR2: SGHTA, FQGNSA. V lost 8 bases to trimming and J lost 4 bases, with 8 bases between them. CDR3 sequence reads: CASGEFYGYTF. Here the CDR3 DNA reads TGTGCCAGCGGAGAGTTCTATGGCTACACCTTC.

The CDR3 spells CASSFPEGSEAFF. As DNA, the CDR3 is TGTGCCAGCAGTTTCCCGGAAGGGAGTGAAGCTTTCTTT. The chain carries TRBV6-6 and TRBJ1-1; D is uncertain. Germline V gene lookup returns CDR1 MNHNY and CDR2 SVGAGI (reference sequence). Deletions cut 4 bases from V and 7 bases from J, with 13 bases between. The CDR3 loop spans 13 amino acids.

The chain uses TRBV5-5 and TRBJ2-1, with 11 bases lining up with TRBD1. Germline V CDR1 and CDR2: SGHKS, YYEKEE (reference sequence). Trimming took 3 bases from V and 5 from J; bases not matched to a gene: 4. The length of the CDR3 is 15 residues. CDR3 residues: CASSSPGQGDNEQFF. Here the CDR3 DNA reads TGTGCCAGCAGCTCTCCGGGACAGGGGGACAATGAGCAGTTCTTC. Drawing the rest from reference TRBV5-5 and TRBJ2-1, the complete variable domain is DAGVTQSPTHLIKTRGQQVTLRCSPISGHKSVSWYQQVLGQGPQFIFQYYEKEERGRGNFPDRFSARQFPNYSSELNVNALLLGDSALYLCASSSPGQGDNEQFFGPGTRLTVL.

In this sample, this clonotype turned up a few times. The conserved closing phenylalanine or tryptophan is absent in this CDR3, likely reflecting a read error. Because the CDR3's place on the DNA is in doubt, the DNA is left out and the CDR3 is given as listed by TCRdb. The genes are TRBV7-9 and TRBJ1-3; the table names TRBD1, a call not compared with the DNA. A total of 14 residues make up the CDR3, ends included. Per germline, CDR1 SEHNR and CDR2 FQNEAQ (reference sequence). The CDR3 here is CASSPGTVVLLPAL.

The rearrangement joins TRBV27 to TRBJ2-3, with 12 bases aligning to TRBD2. Trimming cost V 5 bases and J 2 bases; bases outside gene matches: 5. CDR1 is MNHEY and CDR2 is SMNVEV in the germline V gene (reference sequence). CDR3 size: 16 residues. The CDR3 loop is CASSRGLAGITDTQYF. CDR3 nucleotides: TGTGCCAGCAGTCGCGGACTAGCGGGGATCACAGATACGCAGTATTTT.

The chain couples TRBV20-1 to TRBJ2-5, with TRBD2 matching over 9 bases. V lost 5 bases, J lost 4 bases, and 2 bases stayed unmatched. CDR1 is DFQATT and CDR2 is SNEGSKA in the germline V gene (reference sequence). This CDR3 is 12 amino acids long. The CDR3 sequence: CSARGGGETQYF. In DNA, the CDR3 is TGCAGTGCTCGCGGGGGGGGAGAGACCCAGTACTTC.

CDR3 region: CASSIDFGAYEQYF. The CDR3 DNA reads as TGTGCCAGCAGCATAGATTTCGGGGCTTACGAGCAGTACTTC. V is TRBV7-9 and J is TRBJ2-7; D tentatively reads TRBD1 or TRBD2 (5 bases each). The V and J ends lost 5 bases and 4 bases respectively, with 15 bases between them. The CDR3 has 14 residues. Per the germline V gene, CDR1 is SEHNR and CDR2 is FQNEAQ (reference sequence).

This chain joins TRBV12-3 or TRBV12-4 and TRBJ2-5; no definite D call. The CDR3 has 13 residues. Trimming shortened V by 7 bases and J by 2 bases, and 11 bases separated the two germline ends. The CDR3 DNA sequence: TGTGCCAGCACCCTCAGCGCACAAGAGACCCAGTACTTC. It specifies CASTLSAQETQYF.

A few counts support this clonotype. The V call is TRBV12-3 or TRBV12-4, the J call TRBJ1-3; TRBD1 aligns across 7 bases. The CDR3 consists of 14 residues. V was clipped by 5 bases and J by 9 bases; unmatched bases: 10. The CDR3 bases are TGTGCCAGCAGTCCTACGACAGGGTCGGGCACCATATATTTT. Protein: CASSPTTGSGTIYF.

CDR3 protein: CASSSWTSGGIEQFF. CDR3 sequence (DNA): TGTGCCAGCAGCTCGTGGACTAGCGGGGGAATTGAGCAGTTCTTC. The genes are TRBV11-2 and TRBJ2-1, with 13 bases aligning to TRBD2. The CDR3 sequence is 15 residues long. Germline CDR1 SGHAT, CDR2 FQNNGV. The V gene end was trimmed by 4 bases and the J gene end by 9 bases; junction bases not matched to a gene: 6.

This sequence joins TRBV6-2 or TRBV6-3 and TRBJ2-1, with D uncertain. Per germline, CDR1 MNHEY and CDR2 SVGEGT. The length of the CDR3 is 11 residues. The V end lost 2 bases, the J end lost 12 bases, and 8 bases lay between the germline ends. The CDR3 DNA is TGTGCCAGCAGTTACCGTTTGGTGCAGTTCTTC. This translates into CASSYRLVQFF.

This chain connects TRBV5-1 to TRBJ2-5; D might be TRBD1 (6 bases). The CDR3 is made up of 14 amino acids. The V end lost 6 bases, the J end lost 5 bases, and 17 bases lay between the germline ends. Germline V gene sequence: CDR1 SGHRS, CDR2 YFSETQ. The CDR3 reads CASTLGAAKETQYF. Written as DNA, the CDR3 is TGCGCCAGCACGTTGGGGGCAGCGAAGGAGACCCAGTACTTC. Full variable domain (rest looked up from reference TRBV5-1 and TRBJ2-5): KAGVTQTPRYLIKTRGQQVTLSCSPISGHRSVSWYQQTPGQGLQFLFEYFSETQRNKGNFPGRFSGRQFSNSRSEMNVSTLELGDSALYLCASTLGAAKETQYFGPGTRLLVL.

This clonotype was seen a few times. The J gene is TRBJ2-5, the V gene TRBV7-2; 12 bases align to TRBD1. The junction had 10 bases not matched to a gene; V was cut back by 6 bases and J by 5 bases. CDR1 is SGHTA and CDR2 is FQGNSA in the germline V gene. The CDR3 spans 16 residues. DNA for the CDR3: TGTGCCAGCAGGGGGTTGGGGACAGGGGGCGTGGAGACCCAGTACTTC. This sequence encodes CASRGLGTGGVETQYF.

This clonotype was counted between two and nine times. The CDR3 is CASSRGTAQADTQYF. Written as DNA, the CDR3 is TGCGCCAGCAGCCGTGGGACAGCCCAAGCAGATACGCAGTATTTT. J is TRBJ2-3 and V is TRBV4-3, with 7 bases lining up with TRBD1. In germline, CDR1 is LGHNA, CDR2 YSLEER. Trimming removed 4 bases from V and 4 bases from J; junction bases left unmatched: 8. This CDR3 region has 15 residues.

This clonotype was recorded many times. The V and J genes are TRBV5-1 and TRBJ2-3; perhaps TRBD2 as D (6 bases). CDR3 length: 13 amino acids. Trimming pared 3 bases from V and 5 bases from J, leaving 10 bases between. The germline CDR1 and CDR2 sequences are SGHRS and YFSETQ. The DNA for the CDR3 is TGCGCCAGCAGCTCCGGGGACTTAGATACGCAGTATTTT. Translating gives CASSSGDLDTQYF. The whole variable domain, filled in from reference TRBV5-1 and TRBJ2-3, reads KAGVTQTPRYLIKTRGQQVTLSCSPISGHRSVSWYQQTPGQGLQFLFEYFSETQRNKGNFPGRFSGRQFSNSRSEMNVSTLELGDSALYLCASSSGDLDTQYFGPGTRLTVL.